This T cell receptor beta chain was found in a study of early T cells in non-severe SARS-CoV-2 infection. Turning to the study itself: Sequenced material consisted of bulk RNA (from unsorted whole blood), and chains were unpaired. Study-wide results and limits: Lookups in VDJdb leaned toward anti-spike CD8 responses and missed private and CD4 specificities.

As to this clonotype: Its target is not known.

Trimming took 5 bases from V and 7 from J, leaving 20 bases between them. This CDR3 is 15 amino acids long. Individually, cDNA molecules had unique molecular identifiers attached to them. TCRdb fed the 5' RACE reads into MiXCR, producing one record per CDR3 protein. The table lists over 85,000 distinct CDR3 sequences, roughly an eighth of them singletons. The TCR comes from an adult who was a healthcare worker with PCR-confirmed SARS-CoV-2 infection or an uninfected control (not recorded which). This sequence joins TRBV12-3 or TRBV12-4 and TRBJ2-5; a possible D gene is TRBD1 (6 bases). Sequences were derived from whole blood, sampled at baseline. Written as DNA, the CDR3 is TGTGCCAGCAGTGAAACAGGCCGGACAGATGTGACCCAGTACTTC. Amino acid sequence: CASSETGRTDVTQYF.